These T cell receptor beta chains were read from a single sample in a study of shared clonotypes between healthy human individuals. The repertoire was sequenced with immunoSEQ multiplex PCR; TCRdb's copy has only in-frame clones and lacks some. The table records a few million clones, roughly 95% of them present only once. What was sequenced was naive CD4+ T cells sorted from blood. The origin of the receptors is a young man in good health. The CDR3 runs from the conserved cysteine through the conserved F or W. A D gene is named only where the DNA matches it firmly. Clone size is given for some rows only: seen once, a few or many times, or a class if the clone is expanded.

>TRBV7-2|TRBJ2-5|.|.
CASSLSGVQRNLKETQYF
TGTGCCAGCAGCTTATCAGGAGTCCAGCGGAACCTAAAAGAGACCCAGTACTTC
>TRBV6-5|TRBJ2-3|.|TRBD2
CASSYSSGGGTDTQYF
TGTGCCAGCAGTTACTCTTCGGGGGGAGGGACAGATACGCAGTATTTT
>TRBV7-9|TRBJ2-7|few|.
CASSLVDYEQYF
TGTGCCAGCAGCTTAGTGGACTACGAGCAGTACTTC
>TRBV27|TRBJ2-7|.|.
CASSSNQGIAYEQYF
TGTGCCAGCAGCTCAAACCAGGGAATCGCCTACGAGCAGTACTTC
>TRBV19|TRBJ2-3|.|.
CASSLGLGDTQYF
TGTGCCAGTAGTTTGGGGTTGGGAGATACGCAGTATTTT
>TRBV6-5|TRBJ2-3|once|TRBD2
CASSYGGRDTDTQYF
TGTGCCAGCAGTTACGGCGGGAGGGACACAGATACGCAGTATTTT
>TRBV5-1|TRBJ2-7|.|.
CASSPSPGTSSYEQYF
TGCGCCAGCAGCCCCTCTCCCGGGACAAGCTCCTACGAGCAGTACTTC
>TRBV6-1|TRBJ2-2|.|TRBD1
CASSEAGTGVAGELFF
TGTGCCAGCAGTGAAGCGGGGACAGGGGTCGCCGGGGAGCTGTTTTTT
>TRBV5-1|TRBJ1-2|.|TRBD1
CASSSGQGYGYTF
TGCGCCAGCAGCTCGGGACAGGGGTATGGGTACACCTTC
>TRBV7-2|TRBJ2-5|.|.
CASSLLGRETQYF
TGTGCCAGCAGCCTCCTAGGGCGAGAGACCCAGTACTTC
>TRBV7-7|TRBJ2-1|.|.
CASSQLVGNEQFF
TGTGCTAGCAGCCAACTAGTAGGCAATGAGCAGTTCTTC
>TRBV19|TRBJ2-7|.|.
CASSIDSGQVRGEQYF
TGTGCCAGTAGTATAGATTCCGGGCAGGTACGAGGCGAGCAGTACTTC
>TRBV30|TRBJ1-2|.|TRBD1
CAWSVLRGRDGYTF
TGTGCCTGGAGTGTACTTAGGGGGCGGGATGGCTACACCTTC
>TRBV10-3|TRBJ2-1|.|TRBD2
CATSSGGNYNEQFF
TGTGCCACCTCTAGCGGGGGGAACTACAATGAGCAGTTCTTC
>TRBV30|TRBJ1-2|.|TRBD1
CAWSGDRGYGYTF
TGTGCCTGGAGTGGTGACAGGGGATATGGCTACACCTTC
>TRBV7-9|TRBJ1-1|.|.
CASSLETTEAFF
TGTGCCAGCAGCTTAGAAACCACTGAAGCTTTCTTT
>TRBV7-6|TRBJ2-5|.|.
CASSSSGQETQYF
TGTGCCAGCAGCTCTTCAGGACAAGAGACCCAGTACTTC
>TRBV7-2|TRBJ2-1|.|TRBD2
CASSLGPTSGRGEQFF
TGTGCCAGCAGCTTAGGACCGACTAGCGGGAGGGGGGAGCAGTTCTTC
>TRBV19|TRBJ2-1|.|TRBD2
CASAGLADNEQFF
TGTGCCTCAGCGGGACTAGCGGACAATGAGCAGTTCTTC
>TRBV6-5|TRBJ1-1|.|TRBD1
CASSYSGQGAFTEAFF
TGTGCCAGCAGTTACTCGGGACAGGGGGCTTTCACTGAAGCTTTCTTT
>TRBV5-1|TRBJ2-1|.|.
CASSSGAPPVYNEQFF
TGCGCCAGCAGCTCAGGGGCCCCCCCCGTCTACAATGAGCAGTTCTTC
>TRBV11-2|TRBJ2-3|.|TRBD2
CASSSLGLAGWNTDTQYF
TGTGCCAGCAGCTCCCTCGGACTAGCGGGGTGGAACACAGATACGCAGTATTTT
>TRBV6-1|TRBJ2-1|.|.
CASSEVISYNEQFF
TGTGCCAGCAGTGAAGTAATCTCCTACAATGAGCAGTTCTTC
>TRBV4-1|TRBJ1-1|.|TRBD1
CASSQAETGRKGANTEAFF
TGCGCCAGCAGCCAAGCGGAGACAGGGCGGAAGGGGGCGAACACTGAAGCTTTCTTT
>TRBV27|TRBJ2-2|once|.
CATRLGQAHPLFF
TGTGCCACCAGGCTTGGGCAGGCCCATCCACTGTTTTTT
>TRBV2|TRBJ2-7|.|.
CASRWDKHSYEQYF
TGTGCCAGCCGTTGGGACAAGCACTCCTACGAGCAGTACTTC
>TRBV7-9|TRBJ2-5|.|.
CASSPPGGLGEQETQYF
TGTGCCAGCAGTCCCCCCGGGGGGCTAGGTGAACAAGAGACCCAGTACTTC
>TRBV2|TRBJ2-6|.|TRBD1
CASGTGAGANVLTF
TGTGCCAGCGGGACAGGAGCTGGGGCCAACGTCCTGACTTTC
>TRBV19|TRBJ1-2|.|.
CASSTRTNYGYTF
TGTGCCAGTAGCACCAGAACGAACTATGGCTACACCTTC
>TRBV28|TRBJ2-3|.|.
CASSADLPDTQYF
TGTGCCAGCAGTGCGGACCTCCCCGATACGCAGTATTTT
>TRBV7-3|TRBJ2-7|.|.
CASSLGRNYEQYF
TGTGCCAGCAGCTTGGGGCGGAACTACGAGCAGTACTTC
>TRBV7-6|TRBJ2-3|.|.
CASSRGGKGDAQYF
TGTGCCAGCAGCCGCGGGGGTAAGGGGGACGCGCAGTATTTT
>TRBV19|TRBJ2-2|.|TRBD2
CASSIGLAGGADTGELFF
TGTGCCAGTAGTATAGGACTAGCGGGAGGGGCCGACACCGGGGAGCTGTTTTTT
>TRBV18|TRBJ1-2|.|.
CASSPSDSYGYTF
TGTGCCAGCTCACCTAGTGACAGCTATGGCTACACCTTC
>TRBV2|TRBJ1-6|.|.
CASSGPENSPLHF
TGTGCCAGCAGTGGACCAGAGAATTCACCCCTCCACTTT
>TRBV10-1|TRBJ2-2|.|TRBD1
CASSVDRVSGELFF
TGCGCCAGCAGTGTGGACAGGGTCTCCGGGGAGCTGTTTTTT
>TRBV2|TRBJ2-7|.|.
CASSGGEAGYEQYF
TGTGCCAGCAGCGGGGGTGAGGCAGGCTACGAGCAGTACTTC
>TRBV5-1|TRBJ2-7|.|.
CASSEGRHSSYEQYF
TGCGCCAGCAGCGAGGGAAGGCATAGCTCCTACGAGCAGTACTTC
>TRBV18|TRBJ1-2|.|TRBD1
CASSPPGGDYGYTF
TGTGCCAGCTCACCACCAGGGGGCGACTATGGCTACACCTTC
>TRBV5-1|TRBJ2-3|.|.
CASSLAVTDTQYF
TGCGCCAGCAGCTTGGCCGTCACAGATACGCAGTATTTT
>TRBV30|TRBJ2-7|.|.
CAWSPQGGTYEQYF
TGTGCCTGGAGTCCGCAGGGGGGAACCTACGAGCAGTACTTC
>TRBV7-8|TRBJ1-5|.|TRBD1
CASSSAGRGRFSNQPQHF
TGTGCCAGCAGCTCCGCCGGCAGGGGGCGATTTAGCAATCAGCCCCAGCATTTT
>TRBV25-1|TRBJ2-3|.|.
CASSASADTQYF
TGTGCCAGCAGTGCCTCCGCAGATACGCAGTATTTT
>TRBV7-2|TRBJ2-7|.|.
CASSLDPGYEQYF
TGTGCCAGCAGCTTAGACCCTGGTTACGAGCAGTACTTC